This T cell receptor beta chain was identified during a study of shared clonotypes between healthy human individuals. As for the study in general: Each donor's CD8 memory used one plate, CD8 naive two, each CD4 subset three.

Terminally differentiated effector memory CD45RA+ cells were excluded from the naive CD8 cells, which were CD45RO-negative and positively selected for CCR7. The authors loaded roughly 200 ng DNA, around 32,000 T cell genomes, into sorted-subset replicate PCRs. Some clones are missing from TCRdb's copy, which holds only in-frame ones; the method was immunoSEQ multiplex PCR. The table records roughly 890,000 clones, more than 85% of them present only once. Concerning this clone itself: Its specificity is unknown.

The germline gives CDR1 MNHEY, CDR2 SMNVEV (reference sequence). CDR3 size: 16 residues. J was trimmed by 0 bases and V by 5 bases; bases with no gene match: 4. Findings and limits, study-wide: A generally larger estimated richness was seen in naive subsets than in memory subsets. Generation probability values for non-shared clonotypes were lower than those for clonotypes shared by all four donors.

The sequencing sample was made of naive CD8+ T cells sorted from blood. The sequence was collected from a man aged 30 to 45 in good health. J is TRBJ2-6 and V is TRBV27; 7 bases match TRBD1. This chain's CDR3 is CASSRQGSSGANVLTF. Written as DNA, the CDR3 is TGTGCCAGCAGTCGACAGGGTAGCTCTGGGGCCAACGTCCTGACTTTC.